Each of the 30 T cell receptor beta chains below was sequenced from the same sample in a study of long-term antiretroviral therapy in people with HIV. The authors ran the immunoSEQ assay, v3.0, at survey level. Generated by immunoSEQ multiplex PCR, the TCRdb table keeps only in-frame clones and is missing some. The sample shows over 35,000 clones, around 93% of them seen only once. The sample consisted of unsorted PBMCs, taken roughly 9.5 years after starting antiretroviral therapy. These TCRs come from a man in his thirties or forties with HIV.

The chain has TRBV6-1 and TRBJ2-1, with D hard to call. The V gene's germline CDR1 is MNHNS and CDR2 SASEGT. The germline V and J ends were trimmed by 7 bases and 0 bases, with 10 bases remaining between them. The CDR3 is 14 amino acids. In nucleotides, the CDR3 is TGTGCCAGCAACAGTCTGAGCTCCTACAATGAGCAGTTCTTC. Translating gives CASNSLSSYNEQFF.

V and J are TRBV5-6 and TRBJ1-2, with D tentatively TRBD1 (5 bases). This CDR3 is 16 amino acids long. V shed 6 bases and J shed 8 bases, with 26 bases lying between them. Looked up from germline, CDR1 is SGHDT and CDR2 is YYEEEE. CDR3 nucleotides: TGTGCCAGCATCCTCCTGGCCAGGGCCCGCGAGCACGGCTACACCTTC. This encodes CASILLARAREHGYTF.

The genes are TRBV10-2 and TRBJ2-5, with 7 nucleotides matching TRBD1. The assigned J gene may be wrong: the sequence end matches TRBJ2-7 better. CDR3 length equals 15 residues. CDR1 WSHSY and CDR2 SAAADI come from the germline V gene. The CDR3 protein is CASSDGQDISYEQYF. The CDR3 region has the DNA TGCGCCAGCAGTGATGGACAGGACATCTCCTACGAGCAGTACTTC.

The chain employs TRBV6-6 and TRBJ2-3, with D perhaps matching TRBD2 (6 bases). Germline V CDR1 and CDR2: MNHNY, SVGAGI (reference sequence). The CDR3 is 14 amino acids. V was clipped by 8 bases and J by 1 base, with 13 bases between them. The CDR3 loop is CASLSTGGTDTQYF. CDR3 DNA sequence: TGTGCCAGCCTCTCTACGGGGGGCACAGATACGCAGTATTTT.

A single count supports this clone. This chain joins TRBV5-1 and TRBJ1-6; weak D call: TRBD1 (6 bases). V lost 0 bases and J 5 bases, leaving 9 bases between the germline ends. This CDR3 spans 15 amino acids. In germline, CDR1 is SGHRS, CDR2 YFSETQ. The CDR3 spells CASSLVPGDNSPLHF. CDR3 bases: TGCGCCAGCAGCTTGGTTCCAGGGGATAATTCACCCCTCCACTTT.

This clone has just a few counts. This rearrangement joins TRBV5-1 to TRBJ1-2, with 9 bases aligning to TRBD1. The V and J ends lost 4 bases and 7 bases, in that order; junction bases with no gene match: 8. CDR3 size: 14 residues. Germline lookup yields CDR1 SGHRS and CDR2 YFSETQ. CDR3 loop: CASSGWTGAAGYTF. The CDR3 region has the DNA TGCGCCAGCAGCGGGTGGACAGGGGCGGCTGGCTACACCTTC.

Details on this clone: One junction end does not reproduce the germline sequence, and a read error may be involved. This chain joins TRBV29-1 and TRBJ2-5; TRBD2 matches 8 bases. The germline gives CDR1 SQVTM, CDR2 ANQGSEA. CDR3 length equals 16 residues. This chain's CDR3 is CSVEAPLAGKGETQYF. The CDR3 DNA reads as TGCAGCGTGGAAGCCCCCCTAGCGGGCAAGGGAGAGACCCAGTACTTC.

This sequence joins TRBV7-9 and TRBJ2-3, with D tentatively TRBD2 (5 bases). This CDR3 is built from 16 residues. V was cut by 0 bases and J by 5 bases, with 15 bases left in between. The V gene's germline CDR1 is SEHNR and CDR2 FQNEAQ (reference sequence). The CDR3 DNA follows: TGTGCCAGCAGCTTAGCCTTGAGGGCCTCCGGAGATACGCAGTATTTT. It specifies CASSLALRASGDTQYF.

V is TRBV10-2 and J is TRBJ1-2; D is ambiguous. The CDR3 totals 13 residues. V lost 4 bases to trimming and J lost 4 bases, with 10 bases between them. Looked up from germline, CDR1 is WSHSY and CDR2 is SAAADI. CDR3 loop: CASSGGVSYGYTF. The CDR3 nucleotides are TGCGCCAGCAGTGGTGGGGTCTCCTATGGCTACACCTTC.

The chain joins TRBV10-3 to TRBJ1-5, with TRBD1 matching over 7 bases. CDR1 and CDR2 from the germline V gene are ENHRY and SYGVKD. The CDR3 spans 13 residues. V gave up 7 bases and J gave up 5 bases; unmatched junction bases: 5. CDR3 nucleotides: TGTGCCATCACCCAGGGGGGGGATCAGCCCCAGCATTTT. It codes for CAITQGGDQPQHF.

The CDR3 DNA follows: TGTGCCAGCAGCTTATCATCCCATGAGCAGTTCTTC. Translating gives CASSLSSHEQFF. This chain links TRBV7-9 with TRBJ2-1, with D hard to call. The CDR3 runs to 12 residues. Germline values: CDR1 SEHNR, CDR2 FQNEAQ (reference sequence). The V gene lost 2 bases and the J gene lost 8 bases, with 7 bases spanning the gap.

This chain connects TRBV27 to TRBJ2-1, with D possibly being TRBD1 or TRBD2 (5 bases each). The V end lost 7 bases, the J end lost 9 bases, and 19 bases lay between the germline ends. The CDR3 consists of 14 residues. Germline V gene data show CDR1 as MNHEY and CDR2 as SMNVEV (reference sequence). CDR3 sequence (DNA): TGTGCCAGCACCCGGGGCAGTACTACGGGTGAGCAGTTCTTC. This translates into CASTRGSTTGEQFF.

This chain links TRBV7-8 with TRBJ2-6; 7 bases align to TRBD1. The CDR3 has 16 residues. V lost 5 bases and J lost 1; bases outside the gene matches: 5. The germline gives CDR1 SGHVS, CDR2 FQNEAQ. The CDR3 sequence: CASSVGGRSGANVLTF. Written as DNA, the CDR3 is TGTGCCAGCAGCGTAGGGGGCAGATCTGGGGCCAACGTCCTGACTTTC.

V and J are TRBV7-8 and TRBJ1-1; TRBD1 agrees at 9 bases. Unmatched junction bases numbered 6, after V lost 2 bases and J lost 5 bases. The germline gives CDR1 SGHVS, CDR2 FQNEAQ. This CDR3 contains 15 residues. CDR3 in amino acids: CASSLTTGGGTEAFF. CDR3 sequence (DNA): TGTGCCAGCAGCTTAACTACAGGGGGCGGAACTGAAGCTTTCTTT.

The chain combines TRBV7-3 with TRBJ2-7; 11 nucleotides line up with TRBD1. J gave up 0 bases and V 2 bases, and 6 bases lay outside the gene matches. The CDR3 totals 17 residues. CDR1 SGHTA and CDR2 FQGTGA come from the germline V gene. CDR3 nucleotide sequence: TGTGCCAGCAGCTTATACGGACAGGGGGCTTACTCCTACGAGCAGTACTTC. Protein product: CASSLYGQGAYSYEQYF.

This chain connects TRBV4-1 to TRBJ2-3, with 7 positions matching TRBD2. This CDR3 spans 15 amino acids. J was trimmed by 3 bases and V by 2 bases; bases with no gene match: 5. Germline lookup yields CDR1 MGHRA and CDR2 YSYEKL. The CDR3 DNA follows: TGCGCCAGCAGCCAATATCACGGGGGGACAGATACGCAGTATTTT. Its protein is CASSQYHGGTDTQYF.

The chain couples TRBV28 to TRBJ1-5, with D maybe TRBD1 (5 bases). The CDR3 contains 12 residues. V was trimmed by 6 bases and J by 5 bases, leaving 8 bases between them. Germline loops: CDR1 MDHEN, CDR2 SYDVKM. The CDR3 coding sequence is TGTGCCAGCAGCCGGGACTATCAGCCCCAGCATTTT. Translation: CASSRDYQPQHF.

The V gene is TRBV23-1, the J gene TRBJ1-1; D not certain. TRBV23-1 is an ORF, and what it does is uncertain. V shed 0 bases and J shed 1 base, with 21 bases lying between them. This CDR3 has 19 residues. The CDR3 DNA reads as TGCGCCAGCAGTCAATCAGCTCTTAAGTTCGCCGGAGGGAACACTGAAGCTTTCTTT. This sequence encodes CASSQSALKFAGGNTEAFF.

This clone was seen once. The chain is built from TRBV27 and TRBJ1-2; D is possibly TRBD1 (6 bases). Deletions cut 3 bases from V and 6 bases from J, with 17 bases between. This CDR3 has 15 residues. Germline V lookup: CDR1 MNHEY, CDR2 SMNVEV (reference sequence). The CDR3 loop reads CASSFLRGVRDGYTF. The CDR3 nucleotides are TGTGCCAGCAGTTTCCTAAGGGGGGTACGAGATGGCTACACCTTC.

V usage is TRBV19 and J usage is TRBJ1-3; 7 positions match TRBD1. This CDR3 contains 15 residues. The germline gives CDR1 LNHDA, CDR2 SQIVND (reference sequence). The ends lost 5 bases at V and 0 bases at J; junction bases unmatched: 4. The CDR3 spells CASSYRDSSGNTIYF. The CDR3 nucleotides read TGTGCCAGTAGTTACAGGGACAGCTCTGGAAACACCATATATTTT.

The J gene is TRBJ2-3, the V gene TRBV5-4, with 7 positions matching TRBD2. This CDR3 is built from 15 residues. Germline loops: CDR1 SGHNT, CDR2 YYREEE (reference sequence). J lost 6 bases, V lost 5 bases, and 12 bases had no gene match. The CDR3 bases are TGTGCCAGCAGGCATGAGGCGCTAGCGGACGATACGCAGTATTTT. Translation gives CASRHEALADDTQYF. Full variable domain (missing parts from reference TRBV5-4 and TRBJ2-3): ETGVTQSPTHLIKTRGQQVTLRCSSQSGHNTVSWYQQALGQGPQFIFQYYREEENGRGNFPPRFSGLQFPNYSSELNVNALELDDSALYLCASRHEALADDTQYFGPGTRLTVL.

The chain links TRBV2 to TRBJ1-5, with 8 positions matching TRBD1. The J segment lost 0 bases and the V segment lost 4 bases, leaving 2 bases of the junction unmatched. The CDR3 loop spans 15 amino acids. Germline V CDR1 and CDR2: SNHLY, FYNNEI. The CDR3 DNA sequence: TGTGCCAGCAGTGTGGGACAGGCTAGCAATCAGCCCCAGCATTTT. It yields the protein CASSVGQASNQPQHF.

The V call is TRBV9, the J call TRBJ1-2; 8 bases line up with TRBD1. V gave up 4 bases and J gave up 1 base; unmatched junction bases: 3. This CDR3 has 14 amino acids. Germline CDR1 and CDR2: SGDLS and YYNGEE. CDR3 protein: CASSPGQGNYGYTF. In DNA, the CDR3 is TGTGCCAGCAGCCCCGGACAGGGTAACTATGGCTACACCTTC.

This chain connects TRBV29-1 to TRBJ2-3, with 13 bases lining up with TRBD2. Germline V gene sequence: CDR1 SQVTM, CDR2 ANQGSEA. Trimming at V came to 3 bases and at J to 4 bases, leaving 1 base not matched to a gene. This CDR3 has 14 amino acids. CDR3 in DNA: TGCAGCGTTGAGGGGACTAGCGGGGCAGATACGCAGTATTTT. This gives the protein CSVEGTSGADTQYF.

This rearrangement joins TRBV19 to TRBJ1-6; no clear D. Deletions cut 5 bases from V and 11 bases from J, with 10 bases between. CDR1 and CDR2 from the germline V gene are LNHDA and SQIVND (reference sequence). This CDR3 is 12 amino acids long. CDR3 sequence: CASSSSRAPLHF. The CDR3 coding sequence is TGTGCCAGTAGTTCCAGCCGGGCACCCCTCCACTTT. Based on the CDR3 plus reference TRBV19 and TRBJ1-6, the full variable domain is DGGITQSPKYLFRKEGQNVTLSCEQNLNHDAMYWYRQDPGQGLRLIYYSQIVNDFQKGDIAEGYSVSREKKESFPLTVTSAQKNPTAFYLCASSSSRAPLHFGNGTRLTVT.

V is TRBV5-8 and J is TRBJ1-6; D remains ambiguous. The germline gives CDR1 SGHTS, CDR2 YDEGEE. The CDR3 has 14 amino acids. The ends were cut back, 9 bases at V and 9 bases at J, with 19 bases in the middle. The CDR3 coding sequence is TGTGCCACCCTTAATCGGCCGTCGTTTTCACCCCTCCACTTT. Protein sequence: CATLNRPSFSPLHF.

The gene calls are TRBV28 and TRBJ2-1; D ambiguous. Germline CDR1 MDHEN, CDR2 SYDVKM. Trimming shortened V by 2 bases and J by 4 bases, and 12 bases separated the two germline ends. This CDR3 region has 15 residues. The CDR3 nucleotides are TGTGCCAGCAGTTTAGTTGGCGGCGATTACAATGAGCAGTTCTTC. It codes for CASSLVGGDYNEQFF.

This rearrangement joins TRBV19 to TRBJ2-1; a possible D gene is TRBD2 (6 bases). Trimming stripped 9 bases from V and 0 bases from J, with 12 bases between. Germline CDR1 is LNHDA and CDR2 is SQIVND (reference sequence). The CDR3 has 14 residues. The CDR3 nucleotides are TGTGCCAGCCACCCGCGGGGCTCCTACAATGAGCAGTTCTTC. Amino acid sequence: CASHPRGSYNEQFF.

This chain uses TRBV5-1 with TRBJ1-1, with unresolved D. Germline values: CDR1 SGHRS, CDR2 YFSETQ. The CDR3 contains 14 residues. V lost 2 bases and J lost 4, with 12 bases in between. As DNA, the CDR3 is TGCGCCAGCAGCTTAGTTGATTTGTTCACTGAAGCTTTCTTT. Translated: CASSLVDLFTEAFF.

The V gene is TRBV6-5, the J gene TRBJ2-3; D not certain. V lost 7 bases to trimming and J lost 1 base, with 9 bases between them. The CDR3 extends over 13 amino acids. CDR1 and CDR2 from the germline V gene are MNHEY and SVGAGI. The CDR3 region is CASTLPGTDTQYF. The CDR3 nucleotides read TGTGCCAGCACTCTCCCCGGCACAGATACGCAGTATTTT.